This TCR beta chain originates from a study of technical replicates of blood from several donors. V was clipped by 2 bases and J by 13 bases, with 18 bases between them. CDR1 GTSNPN and CDR2 SVGIG come from the germline V gene (reference sequence). The length of the CDR3 is 14 residues. Repertoires were generated with immunoSEQ multiplex PCR, while TCRdb's copy carries only in-frame clones and drops some. The data show about 66,000 clones, 70% to 90% seen once. The genes are TRBV30 and TRBJ1-6; D gene unclear. The sample was PBMCs. This receptor was identified in a human donor in good health. Some clones in this sample may be carry-over from other donors' samples. CDR3 region: CAWSPPRVGKPLHF. The CDR3 DNA reads as TGTGCCTGGAGTCCGCCCCGGGTCGGAAAGCCCCTCCACTTT.